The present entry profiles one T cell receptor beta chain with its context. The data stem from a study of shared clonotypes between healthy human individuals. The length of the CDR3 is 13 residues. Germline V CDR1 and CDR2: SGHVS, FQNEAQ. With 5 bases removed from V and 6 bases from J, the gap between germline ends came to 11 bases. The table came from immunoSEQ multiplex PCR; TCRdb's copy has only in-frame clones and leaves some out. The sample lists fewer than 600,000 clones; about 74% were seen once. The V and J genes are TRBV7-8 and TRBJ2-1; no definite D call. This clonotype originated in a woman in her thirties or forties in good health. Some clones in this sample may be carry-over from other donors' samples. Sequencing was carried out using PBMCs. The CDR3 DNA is TGTGCCAGCAGCCTAGGTCTGGGCAATGAGCAGTTCTTC. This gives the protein CASSLGLGNEQFF.